This TCR beta chain was sequenced for a study of blood T cell repertoires in COVID-19 (dated by TCRdb to 2018 to 2021). For context, the study as a whole: Samples from collaborators originated in the United States, Italy and Spain and spanned both the acute and convalescent phases of COVID-19. The material from the prospective study consisted of cDNA or gDNA derived from T cells, B-cell-depleted T cells, or PBMCs. The dataset comprised deeply sampled blood TCRbeta repertoires from subjects exposed to, actively infected with, or recovered from COVID-19. A freely available public database, intended as a resource for researchers studying the immune response to SARS-CoV-2, is where the repertoires were released. Samples came from the ongoing ImmuneRACE study (first 160 participants) plus 1,254 subjects from 6 global collaborators. A de-identified subject ID, COVID-19 status, age in years and sex were almost always included in the sample metadata. HLA class I and class II types, where available, came from metadata supplied by the sample provider rather than from assay-based typing. Study-level results and caveats: How much clinical and demographic metadata was included differed by source and by participant, and the metadata was provided uncurated.

TCRbeta CDR3 regions were amplified from genomic DNA by means of the immunoSEQ Assay, a bias-controlled multiplex PCR. The study's own analysis went as follows. Within the assay, amplification of reference gene primers was used to estimate how many nucleated cells each sample contained. Sequence reads were collapsed and filtered to measure the absolute abundance of every unique TCRbeta CDR3 rearrangement. For each sample, productive Simpson clonality was calculated as the square root of Simpson's diversity index over productive rearrangements. TCRdb retrieved this table from immuneACCESS and kept in-frame rearrangements only. Not all clones are present; in checked studies, unresolved V genes account for under half, and no reason is known for the remainder. V and J calls and clone size are as listed in that table; D and trimming were resolved from the DNA. Within this sample are under 200,000 clones, with 85% to 90% of them counted one time only. Of the sample, 6% to 8.5% is held by the ten largest clones.

Enrolling through a virtual design, the prospective study's participants ranged in age from roughly 18 to 89 years and lived across approximately 25 United States geographic areas. To assign participants to cohorts, the prospective study relied on clinical history that participants themselves reported in a screening survey and a study questionnaire. Recovered participants in ImmuneRACE Cohort 3 were defined as having two consecutive negative NP/OP PCR tests, clearance from a healthcare professional, or resolution of symptoms. In the prospective study, mobile phlebotomists collected whole blood, serum and a nasopharyngeal or oropharyngeal swab from each participant. Over a roughly two-month period, participants in the prospective study had the option of providing additional blood draws and questionnaires. Before DNA extraction, blood samples from the prospective study were shipped at room temperature or frozen.

From its cysteine to its phenylalanine, the CDR3 spans 13 amino acids. Only the CDR3 DNA is retained, 39 bases long and in frame from the first base. Trimming leaves V shorter by 8 bases and J shorter by 11 bases, with the junction holding 12 bases beyond the gene matches. The germline V gene (reference sequence) gives CDR1 as LNHDA and CDR2 as SQIVND. This clone showed up just once. The antigen it recognizes is unknown. No qualities accompany the bases; no much larger clone lies one base away. The chain is encoded by TRBV19 joined to TRBJ1-1; 9 bases in the junction line up with TRBD1. The material sequenced was PBMCs or T cells enriched from blood (not recorded which). The TCR comes from a woman between 50 and 59 years old who had recovered from COVID-19. The CDR3 region reads CASPPRQGVGAFF. In nucleotides, the sequence is TGTGCCAGTCCCCCCCGACAGGGGGTGGGTGCTTTCTTT.